This TCR beta chain was profiled in a study of T-cell memory formation after mild COVID-19 listed by TCRdb under 2021. Background on the whole study: TCR sequence clusters from the two donors were largely donor specific. The cohort was made up of two young adult volunteers, one female and one male, who were previously healthy. In two donors, T-cell clones that expanded and contracted after mild COVID-19 were followed by sequencing TCRalpha and TCRbeta repertoires longitudinally.

Sequencing was carried out with an Illumina NovaSeq 6000. TCRalpha and TCRbeta cDNA libraries were built by 5'RACE with constant-segment primers, adding sample barcodes and unique molecular identifiers. Trizol reagent was used to extract RNA from every sample. The libraries were amplified in two PCR steps, and the second step added a second sample barcode and Illumina TruSeq adapters. Sequencing of libraries was performed on an Illumina NovaSeq with 2 x 150 bp paired-end reads. From the authors' description of their analysis: Demultiplexing of reads and collapsing into UMI-guided consensus sequences were performed with migec v1.2.7. Using mixcr v2.1.11, UMI consensuses were aligned to TRA and TRB V and J templates and then assembled into clonotypes. A clonotype was counted as expanded or contracted only when both edgeR and NoisET called the clonotype significant, with the noise models trained on biological replicates. For edgeR calls, a false discovery rate-adjusted p below 0.01 and a log2 fold-change threshold of 1 were applied. As an exploratory analysis of dynamics, max-normalized trajectories of the 1000 most abundant clonotypes were examined with PCA combined with hierarchical clustering. Separately sequenced CD4+ and CD8+ repertoires were used to assign a CD4 or CD8 phenotype to each responding clone. TCRdb passed the public sequencing reads through fastp at Q25 and MiXCR, retaining productive beta sequences. Each record represents a unique CDR3 protein, reported with the most common genes and DNA among its rows. The V and J calls shown here were made by TCRdb, not taken from the authors' results. Here the sample has about 440,000 distinct CDR3 sequences; about 20% occur a single time. The ten largest clones add up to approximately 8.1% of the sample.

Summary of the overall study and its limitations: Contracting CD4+ clones appeared mostly in the CM and EM memory subsets, whereas CD8+ clones were enriched in EMRA. From day 15 to 85, contracting clones showed balanced CD4/CD8 phenotypes, whereas a second wave of clones that expanded from day 15 to 37 leaned towards CD4+. The second-wave clones that peaked on day 37 were not confirmed to be SARS-CoV-2 specific. Some responding clones were detected in pre-infection memory, suggesting pre-existing cross-reactive memory T cells joined the SARS-CoV-2 response. The study covered only two mild cases, and larger cohorts including severe cases with pre-infection samples were considered necessary.

V loses 8 bases of germline sequence and J loses 1 base, and the interval between the two ends is 19 bases. The CDR3, from cysteine to phenylalanine, totals 16 residues. The only DNA kept is the CDR3, 48 bases in frame from the first base. The germline V gene yields SNHLY for CDR1 and FYNNEI for CDR2. PBMCs were isolated by Ficoll-Paque density gradient centrifugation. In regard to this clonotype: Its antigen is unknown. No much larger clonotype is one base removed from it; base qualities were not supplied.

Sequenced sample: PBMCs or a T cell subset sorted from them (not recorded which). The sequence joins TRBV2 to TRBJ2-3; 5 matching bases give a weak D call of TRBD2. The source is an adult woman who had mild COVID-19 (a few samples of this study predate the infection). The sample titles of this study are shuffled in the database, so cell type and time point are left out; the donor was told from shared clones. In nucleotide form, the sequence is TGTGCCAGCGGGCGATACGGGATTCGTGGCACAGATACGCAGTATTTT. This yields the protein CASGRYGIRGTDTQYF.